Each of the 20 T cell receptor beta chains below was sequenced from the same sample in a study of T cells expressing NK-cell markers. TCRdb reprocessed the 5' RACE reads and stores each CDR3 protein as one record, lacking DNA. Its table lists about 150,000 distinct CDR3 sequences. The sequenced material came from blood T cells: a sorted CD56 or NKG2C T cell subset, CD4+ or CD8+ T cells, or bulk PBMC T cells (not recorded which). Receptors originate from a man in his late teens or twenties in good health.

The chain is built from TRBV28 and TRBJ2-3; the D call of TRBD1 rests on TCRdb alone, since no DNA is present to check it. The CDR3 totals 14 residues. Germline CDR1 is MDHEN and CDR2 is SYDVKM. CDR3 residues: CATDRGRSTDTQYF.

The V call is TRBV12-3 or TRBV12-4, the J call TRBJ2-4; TCRdb outputs TRBD2, but without DNA this stays unchecked. The CDR3 extends over 15 amino acids. The chain's CDR3 is CASSLVAGGENIQYF.

V gene TRBV3-1 combines with J gene TRBJ2-1. This CDR3 is built from 17 residues. Germline CDR1 is LGHDT and CDR2 is YNNKEL (reference sequence). CDR3 in amino acids: CASRHTIATSAYNEQFF.

The V call is TRBV15, the J call TRBJ2-2. Per the germline V gene, CDR1 is LNHNV and CDR2 is YYDKDF (reference sequence). CDR3 length: 19 amino acids. Here the CDR3 reads CATSRDGGWIARRAGELFF.

The chain has TRBV20-1 and TRBJ2-1; TCRdb returns TRBD2, unconfirmable since there is no DNA. Germline CDR1 is DFQATT and CDR2 is SNEGSKA (reference sequence). CDR3 length equals 16 residues. This chain's CDR3 is CSARGQAGGESSEQFF.

The chain's CDR3 is CSVKGGSPGANVLTF. This rearrangement joins TRBV29-1 to TRBJ2-6; TCRdb's D gene call, TRBD2, goes unchecked for lack of DNA. The CDR3 sequence is 15 residues long. Germline V gives CDR1 SQVTM, CDR2 ANQGSEA.

The chain combines TRBV2 with TRBJ2-3. This CDR3 spans 15 amino acids. Germline CDR1 is SNHLY and CDR2 is FYNNEI. This CDR3 reads CASSESGLGRDTQYF.

CDR3: CSAAWDRGTGELFF. This chain joins TRBV29-1 and TRBJ2-2; the D gene TCRdb calls, TRBD1, cannot be checked with no DNA. The CDR3 is 14 amino acids. CDR1 and CDR2 from the germline V gene are SQVTM and ANQGSEA.

The rearrangement links TRBV2 to TRBJ2-7; TCRdb calls TRBD1, which cannot be checked without DNA. The CDR3 runs 18 residues. CDR1 is SNHLY and CDR2 is FYNNEI in the germline V gene. This CDR3 is CASSEAVLGTGTPYEQYF.

This chain links TRBV5-1 with TRBJ2-7; there is no DNA to check the TCRdb D call of TRBD2. Germline values: CDR1 SGHRS, CDR2 YFSETQ. This CDR3 region has 15 residues. CDR3 amino acids: CASSLALAGAYEQYF. The complete variable domain, with remaining parts taken from reference TRBV5-1 and TRBJ2-7, reads KAGVTQTPRYLIKTRGQQVTLSCSPISGHRSVSWYQQTPGQGLQFLFEYFSETQRNKGNFPGRFSGRQFSNSRSEMNVSTLELGDSALYLCASSLALAGAYEQYFGPGTRLTVT.

The rearrangement joins TRBV7-8 to TRBJ2-7; the TCRdb D gene call, TRBD1, has no DNA to confirm it. The CDR3 extends over 15 amino acids. Germline loops: CDR1 SGHVS, CDR2 FQNEAQ. CDR3 sequence: CASSPGTPSSYEQYF.

This rearrangement joins TRBV7-6 to TRBJ1-3. CDR1 is SGHVS, CDR2 FNYEAQ, per germline. The CDR3 loop spans 13 amino acids. Here the CDR3 reads CASSLFPGNTIYF.

The rearrangement links TRBV4-2 to TRBJ2-2. The CDR3 is 18 residues long. CDR1 LGHNA and CDR2 YNFKEQ come from the germline V gene. CDR3 residues: CASSREFLKTDTAGELFF.

The chain employs TRBV11-3 and TRBJ1-4; TCRdb gives TRBD1 as the D gene, but with no DNA this cannot be confirmed. The CDR3 has 16 residues. CDR1 and CDR2 (germline): SGHNT, YENEEA. The CDR3 spells CASSLSPQGVNLKLFF. Full variable domain (missing parts from reference TRBV11-3 and TRBJ1-4): EAGVVQSPRYKIIEKKQPVAFWCNPISGHNTLYWYLQNLGQGPELLIRYENEEAVDDSQLPKDRFSAERLKGVDSTLKIQPAELGDSAVYLCASSLSPQGVNLKLFFGSGTQLSVL.

The rearrangement links TRBV11-2 to TRBJ2-7. CDR1 is SGHAT and CDR2 is FQNNGV in the germline V gene. The CDR3 runs to 14 residues. Here the CDR3 reads CASSSSDGSYEQYF.

The V gene is TRBV7-9, the J gene TRBJ1-1; as DNA is missing, the TRBD1 call by TCRdb cannot be tested. The CDR3 contains 14 residues. The germline V gene has CDR1 SEHNR and CDR2 FQNEAQ (reference sequence). Here the CDR3 reads CASSPVSPNTEAFF.

The CDR3 protein is CATADSESYGYTF. This chain uses TRBV6-1 with TRBJ1-2; with no DNA, the TCRdb D assignment of TRBD1 cannot be verified. The CDR3 is 13 residues long. The germline CDR1 and CDR2 sequences are MNHNS and SASEGT.

The chain recombines TRBV4-3 with TRBJ2-1; TCRdb's assignment of TRBD2 cannot be checked, as there is no DNA. Germline lookup yields CDR1 LGHNA and CDR2 YSLEER. The CDR3 is made up of 16 amino acids. CDR3 protein: CASSQDGDGGHNEQFF.

This rearrangement joins TRBV12-3 or TRBV12-4 to TRBJ2-7; the D gene TCRdb calls, TRBD1, cannot be checked with no DNA. This CDR3 is built from 13 residues. The CDR3 here is CASSFGRPYEQYF.

The V and J genes are TRBV15 and TRBJ2-1; the TCRdb call, TRBD2, lacks DNA for checking. The germline CDR1 and CDR2 sequences are LNHNV and YYDKDF (reference sequence). The CDR3 loop spans 19 amino acids. CDR3 loop: CATSGRTSGTLSGYNEQFF.